The text below deals with one TCR beta chain. No antigen is known for it. The sample is drawn from a study of graft-versus-host responses after intestinal transplantation. The wider study: As for transplant type, recipients had multivisceral, liver-intestinal, or isolated intestinal grafts.

Trimming took 3 bases from V and 5 from J, leaving 7 bases between them. Germline V gene data show CDR1 as SGHTA and CDR2 as FQGNSA. The CDR3 runs 12 residues. Findings and caveats of the study: Circulating GvH clones peaking coincided with falling HvG clones soon after transplant. Among recipient marrow samples, GvH clones were found; some appeared first in ileum or blood.

The method was immunoSEQ multiplex PCR; TCRdb's version includes in-frame clones alone and lacks a portion of them. The sample lists over 75,000 clones, 88% occurring once. The receptor was isolated from a human donor who was the organ donor for an intestinal transplant. This specimen was unstimulated CD4+ T cells sorted from spleen or lymph node cells, taken before transplant. The chain is built from TRBV7-2 and TRBJ1-2; D remains unclear. The DNA for the CDR3 is TGTGCCAGCAGCTTCCCCATTTATGGCTACACCTTC. Translated, it gives CASSFPIYGYTF.